This T cell receptor (beta chain) was retrieved from a study of CD8 T cells in Susac syndrome. Study findings and constraints: The study admitted that it had a relatively small number of individuals in its TCR sequencing and HLA analysis.

CDR1 is LNHDA, CDR2 SQIVND, per germline (reference sequence). CDR3 size: 13 residues. V was clipped by 7 bases and J by 0 bases, with 7 bases between them. Random hexamers primed reverse transcription of about 0.5 to 1 ug RNA. TCRdb used MiXCR to reprocess the immunoSEQ multiplex PCR reads, holding one entry per CDR3 protein. The data hold approximately 160,000 distinct CDR3 sequences, with roughly 94% observed a single time. In regard to this clonotype: The antigen remains unidentified.

The chain recombines TRBV19 with TRBJ2-4, with D possibly TRBD2 on 5 matching bases. The sequencing input was CD4+ T cells from PBMCs. The receptor's source is a human donor with multiple sclerosis. The CDR3 region is CASTEVAKNIQYF. The CDR3 DNA follows: TGTGCCAGTACGGAGGTAGCCAAAAACATTCAGTACTTC.